This T cell receptor (beta chain) was found in a study of blood T cell repertoires in COVID-19. Study in general: Italy, Spain and the United States were the sources of the convalescent and acute COVID-19 samples. From T cells, B-cell-depleted T cells, or PBMCs came the material, which was cDNA or gDNA.

In this sample, this clone turned up once. Germline V gene sequence: CDR1 SGHRS, CDR2 YFSETQ. After removal of 4 bases from V and 1 base from J, the junction contained 11 bases not matched to a gene. The CDR3 covers 19 residues. Original handling: Estimation of nucleated cell counts was performed using reference gene primer amplification. The data were produced by immunoSEQ multiplex PCR, yet TCRdb's version contains in-frame clones alone and is incomplete. Clone size and V and J calls were adopted from that table, with D and trimming inferred from the DNA. Of 250,000 to 300,000 clones listed, 80% to 90% were seen once; the top ten hold around 5.4%.

V gene TRBV5-1 combines with J gene TRBJ2-5; 15 nucleotides match TRBD2. The clonotype comes from an elderly man with acute or convalescent COVID-19. Specimen: peripheral blood. The CDR3 is CASSKAGTSGGPSQETQYF. In DNA form, the CDR3 reads TGCGCCAGCAGCAAGGCCGGGACTAGCGGGGGGCCCTCCCAAGAGACCCAGTACTTC.